This section outlines one T cell receptor beta chain sequence together with its context. Original data processing: Amplified reference gene primers provided the basis for estimating nucleated cell counts. TCRdb's copy holds only in-frame clones and misses some; the assay was immunoSEQ multiplex PCR. V and J calls and clone size are copied from that table; D and trimming were computed from the DNA. The sample shows around 68,000 clones, approximately 88% of them seen only once. This sample was included in a study of blood T cell repertoires in COVID-19. On the study more broadly: COVID-19 samples collected from the United States, Italy and Spain covered acute and convalescent phases. PBMCs, B-cell-depleted T cells, or T cells were the source of the cDNA or gDNA that made up the material.

V shed 0 bases, J shed 3 bases, and the junction held 4 bases outside the gene matches. The CDR3 sequence is 15 residues long. Germline lookup yields CDR1 SGHAT and CDR2 FQNNGV. Material: peripheral blood. The clonotype originates from a woman aged 45-65 years with acute or convalescent COVID-19. This chain links TRBV11-2 with TRBJ1-2; 7 bases agree with TRBD1. The CDR3 sequence is CASSLDDREDYGYTF. The CDR3 DNA reads TGTGCCAGCAGCTTAGATGACAGGGAGGACTATGGCTACACCTTC.